This T cell receptor (beta chain) was identified during a study of response to subunit inactivated influenza vaccine. MiXCR, applied by TCRdb to the RT-PCR reads, yields one record per CDR3 protein. The data contain approximately 200,000 distinct CDR3 sequences, 13% to 15% of them singletons. Between the trimmed V and J ends, which lost 4 bases and 2 bases, there was a span of 7 bases. This CDR3 is built from 13 residues. CDR1 and CDR2 from the germline V gene are MGHRA and YSYEKL. The sample was CD8+ T cells sorted from PBMCs, taken more than 4 days after vaccination. The TCR originated in a man in his fifties who received an inactivated influenza vaccine. The rearrangement links TRBV4-1 to TRBJ2-3; D not certain. The CDR3 region has the DNA TGCGCCAGCAGCCCCACATACACAGATACGCAGTATTTT. It yields the protein CASSPTYTDTQYF.